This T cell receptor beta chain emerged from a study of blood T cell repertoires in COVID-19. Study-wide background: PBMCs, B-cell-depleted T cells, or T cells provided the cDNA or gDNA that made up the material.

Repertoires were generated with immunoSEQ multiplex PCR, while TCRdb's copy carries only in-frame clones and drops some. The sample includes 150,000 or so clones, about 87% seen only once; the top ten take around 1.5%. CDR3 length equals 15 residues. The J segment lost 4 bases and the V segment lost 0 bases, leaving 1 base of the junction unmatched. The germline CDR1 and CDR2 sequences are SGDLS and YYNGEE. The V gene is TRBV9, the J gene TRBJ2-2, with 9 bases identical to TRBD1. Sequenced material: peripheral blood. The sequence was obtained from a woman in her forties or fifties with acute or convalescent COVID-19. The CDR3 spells CASSVDRGRTGELFF. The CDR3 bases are TGTGCCAGCAGCGTAGACAGGGGGCGCACCGGGGAGCTGTTTTTT.